Listed below are T cell receptor beta chains from one sample, sequenced in a study of vaccination effects on CD4 cells after COVID-19. Produced via immunoSEQ multiplex PCR; TCRdb's table is partial and in-frame only. The sample lists 25,000 to 35,000 clones, about 72% occurring once. No antigen is known for these receptors. Sequenced material: CD4+ T cells from PBMCs cultured with a peptide pool, taken before COVID-19 vaccination. These receptors were obtained from a human donor who had a prior SARS-CoV-2 infection. CDR3s include the opening cysteine and the closing phenylalanine or tryptophan. The D gene is left open where the match is weak. For some rows the clone size is stated as once, few or many, or as a class when expanded; others skip it.

>TRBD1|-|TRBJ2-7|TRBV5-4
CASRPGQGSGEQYF
TGTGCCAGCAGACCGGGACAGGGGTCAGGGGAGCAGTACTTC
>TRBD1|-|TRBJ2-3|TRBV4-3
CASSQVTGYTDTQYF
TGCGCCAGCAGCCAAGTGACAGGGTACACAGATACGCAGTATTTT
>-|-|TRBJ2-1|TRBV6-2/TRBV6-3
CASSYSQPSYNEQFF
TGTGCCAGCAGTTACTCACAGCCCTCCTACAATGAGCAGTTCTTC
>TRBD1|-|TRBJ1-1|TRBV5-1
CASSFGGQWNTEAFF
TGCGCCAGCAGCTTCGGGGGACAGTGGAACACTGAAGCTTTCTTT
>TRBD2|-|TRBJ2-1|TRBV7-2
CASSFIAGLVNNEQFF
TGTGCCAGCAGCTTTATAGCGGGACTAGTGAACAATGAGCAGTTCTTC
>-|-|TRBJ2-7|TRBV5-4
CASSLRGRYEQYF
TGTGCCAGCAGCTTGCGGGGGCGGTACGAGCAGTACTTC
>TRBD2|-|TRBJ2-3|TRBV6-6
CATRGGGDTQYF
TGTGCCACCCGGGGGGGCGGAGATACGCAGTATTTT
>-|-|TRBJ1-4|TRBV6-2/TRBV6-3
CASSWTEIGEKLFF
TGTGCCAGCAGTTGGACTGAAATCGGTGAAAAACTGTTTTTT
>TRBD1|-|TRBJ2-1|TRBV5-6
CASSFTGANLYNEQFF
TGTGCCAGCAGCTTTACAGGGGCGAACTTGTACAATGAGCAGTTCTTC
>-|-|TRBJ2-7|TRBV5-1
CASSLALQLGSYEQYF
TGCGCCAGCAGCTTGGCCTTGCAGCTAGGCTCCTACGAGCAGTACTTC
>TRBD2|-|TRBJ2-3|TRBV9
CASSFAGGAVWTDTQYF
TGTGCCAGCAGCTTCGCGGGAGGTGCGGTGTGGACAGATACGCAGTATTTT
>-|-|TRBJ1-1|TRBV13
CASSVRVQRGAFF
TGTGCCAGCAGCGTGAGGGTCCAACGGGGAGCTTTCTTT
>TRBD1|-|TRBJ1-1|TRBV7-9
CASSWGQRNTEAFF
TGTGCCAGCAGCTGGGGACAGAGGAACACTGAAGCTTTCTTT
>-|few|TRBJ2-3|TRBV5-1
CASSLEAAGQLTDTQYF
TGCGCCAGCAGCTTGGAGGCCGCGGGACAGCTCACAGATACGCAGTATTTT
>-|-|TRBJ2-7|TRBV30
CAWSGGLGYEQYF
TGTGCCTGGAGCGGGGGGCTTGGCTACGAGCAGTACTTC
>TRBD1|-|TRBJ1-1|TRBV6-1
CASSEDRGLGTEAFF
TGTGCCAGCAGTGAGGACAGGGGGTTGGGCACTGAAGCTTTCTTT
>TRBD1|-|TRBJ1-2|TRBV9
CASSAGGQGFGYGYTF
TGTGCCAGCAGCGCCGGAGGACAGGGTTTCGGGTATGGCTACACCTTC
>-|few|TRBJ1-5|TRBV5-1
CASSEGQSGQPQHF
TGCGCCAGCAGCGAGGGACAAAGCGGACAGCCCCAGCATTTT
>TRBD1|once|TRBJ2-7|TRBV12-3/TRBV12-4
CASRSTGVAGQYF
TGTGCCAGCAGGTCCACAGGGGTAGCTGGGCAGTACTTC
>-|-|TRBJ2-7|TRBV9
CASSFRDNSYEQYF
TGTGCCAGCAGCTTCCGGGACAACTCCTACGAGCAGTACTTC
>-|-|TRBJ2-7|TRBV12-2
CASRSNSGADEQYF
TGTGCAAGTCGCTCGAATAGCGGGGCGGACGAGCAGTACTTC
>TRBD1|-|TRBJ1-2|TRBV5-1
CASSIQQGVYGYTF
TGCGCCAGCAGCATTCAGCAGGGGGTCTATGGCTACACCTTC
>-|few|TRBJ1-1|TRBV18
CASSPLAPMNTEAFF
TGTGCCAGCTCACCACTGGCACCCATGAACACTGAAGCTTTCTTT
>-|few|TRBJ1-1|TRBV30
CAWRIPLPAEAFF
TGTGCCTGGAGAATTCCTCTTCCCGCTGAAGCTTTCTTT
>-|-|TRBJ1-4|TRBV7-2
CASSLGQTGSNEKLFF
TGTGCCAGCAGCCTAGGGCAAACAGGGAGCAATGAAAAACTGTTTTTT
>-|-|TRBJ1-2|TRBV27
CASSRTGTNYGYTF
TGTGCCAGCAGTCGGACGGGCACGAACTATGGCTACACCTTC
>TRBD1|-|TRBJ1-5|TRBV3-1/TRBV3-2
CASSQRTGPQHF
TGTGCCAGCAGCCAAAGGACAGGGCCCCAGCATTTT
>-|once|TRBJ1-2|TRBV7-2
CASSLAPHGYTF
TGTGCCAGCAGCTTAGCCCCACATGGCTACACCTTC
>-|-|TRBJ2-3|TRBV19
CASSMRGGRPTDTQYF
TGTGCCAGTAGTATGAGGGGGGGGCGACCCACAGATACGCAGTATTTT
>-|-|TRBJ2-3|TRBV5-1
CASSWGTFTDTQYF
TGCGCCAGCAGCTGGGGAACGTTCACAGATACGCAGTATTTT
>TRBD1|-|TRBJ2-3|TRBV5-1
CASSLAQGEADTQYF
TGCGCCAGCAGCTTGGCACAGGGGGAAGCAGATACGCAGTATTTT
>TRBD1|few|TRBJ1-5|TRBV18
CASSPGQGYQPQHF
TGTGCCAGCTCACCGGGACAGGGCTATCAGCCCCAGCATTTT
>TRBD2|few|TRBJ2-7|TRBV2
CASRPSGMSEQYF
TGTGCCAGCAGACCTAGCGGGATGTCCGAGCAGTACTTC
>-|-|TRBJ2-5|TRBV5-1
CASSLVIDGAQYF
TGCGCCAGCAGCTTGGTCATCGATGGAGCCCAGTACTTC
>-|-|TRBJ1-5|TRBV3-1/TRBV3-2
CASSQEGGNQPQHF
TGTGCCAGCAGCCAAGAGGGGGGGAACCAGCCCCAGCATTTT
>TRBD1|once|TRBJ1-2|TRBV5-1
CASSLSGQDNYGYTF
TGCGCCAGCAGCTTGTCGGGACAGGATAACTATGGCTACACCTTC
>TRBD1|-|TRBJ2-2|TRBV2
CASSGYVPGQGSGELFF
TGTGCCAGCAGTGGCTACGTCCCGGGACAGGGGTCCGGGGAGCTGTTTTTT
>-|few|TRBJ2-7|TRBV18
CASSLPGHQEQYF
TGTGCCAGCTCACTACCAGGACATCAAGAGCAGTACTTC
>-|-|TRBJ2-7|TRBV5-4
CASSFGENEQYF
TGTGCCAGCAGCTTCGGGGAAAACGAGCAGTACTTC
>TRBD2|-|TRBJ2-2|TRBV7-2
CASSLAYPSGRGRAGELFF
TGTGCCAGCAGCTTAGCGTACCCTAGCGGGAGGGGCCGTGCCGGGGAGCTGTTTTTT
>-|few|TRBJ1-5|TRBV6-2/TRBV6-3
CASSSQTTNQPQHF
TGTGCCAGCAGTTCTCAGACAACCAATCAGCCCCAGCATTTT
>-|-|TRBJ1-5|TRBV4-2
CASSQGLRGGLNQPQHF
TGTGCCAGCAGCCAAGGACTTCGCGGGGGGCTCAATCAGCCCCAGCATTTT
>-|-|TRBJ1-1|TRBV5-1
CASSLPGSGGMNTEAFF
TGCGCCAGCAGCTTACCAGGTTCGGGGGGGATGAACACTGAAGCTTTCTTT
>TRBD1|-|TRBJ1-4|TRBV6-5
CASNTGGLGEKLFF
TGTGCCAGCAATACAGGGGGGCTGGGTGAAAAACTGTTTTTT
>-|-|TRBJ1-1|TRBV12-3/TRBV12-4
CASSFTDLEAFF
TGTGCCAGCAGTTTCACCGATCTTGAAGCTTTCTTT
>-|-|TRBJ2-3|TRBV5-4
CASSLDPQISSTDTQYF
TGTGCCAGCAGCTTGGACCCTCAAATTTCCTCCACAGATACGCAGTATTTT
>-|-|TRBJ1-4|TRBV5-1
CASRLSLWRSEKLFF
TGCGCCAGCAGACTCTCCTTATGGAGGTCGGAAAAACTGTTTTTT
>-|once|TRBJ2-5|TRBV7-3
CASSFSGRNQETQYF
TGTGCCAGCAGCTTCTCCGGCCGCAATCAAGAGACCCAGTACTTC
>-|few|TRBJ2-3|TRBV12-5
CASRLVTPTDTQYF
TGTGCTAGTCGACTAGTAACCCCCACAGATACGCAGTATTTT
>-|-|TRBJ2-3|TRBV27
CASRTGVDRGTQYF
TGTGCCAGCAGAACGGGGGTAGATCGGGGTACGCAGTATTTT
>TRBD1|-|TRBJ1-2|TRBV19
CASSPTGPYGYTF
TGTGCCAGTAGTCCGACAGGGCCCTATGGCTACACCTTC
>-|-|TRBJ2-7|TRBV3-1/TRBV3-2
CASSHGGGRAYEQYF
TGTGCCAGCAGCCATGGGGGAGGAAGAGCCTACGAGCAGTACTTC
>-|-|TRBJ1-4|TRBV7-9
CASSRGQAEKLFF
TGTGCCAGCAGTAGGGGCCAGGCTGAAAAACTGTTTTTT